The present T cell receptor beta chain was sequenced within a study of CD8+CD57+ T cells in acquired aplastic anemia. As for the study in general: Sorted CD4+ plus CD8+ cells gave DNA averaging roughly 3.2 ug. Study outcomes and limitations: Significant differences in CD8+ Simpson's diversity were not observed between patients and controls. Around 29 CD8+ CDR3 sequences were shared between patients and controls.

This CDR3 spans 12 amino acids. The V segment lost 0 bases and the J segment 12 bases; nucleotides outside the gene matches: 4. In the case of this clonotype: The antigen remains undetermined.

Researchers used genomic DNA as the template to profile TCR beta VDJ and CDR3. Each CDR3 protein gets one entry after TCRdb re-called the reads with MiXCR. The sample includes some 180,000 distinct CDR3 sequences, around 60% of them seen just once. By flow cytometry, patients selected for sequencing had shown an expansion of CD8+CD57+ cells. A severe acquired aplastic anemia diagnosis applied to all patients. The chain recombines TRBV12-3 or TRBV12-4 with TRBJ2-7; TRBD1 matches at 8 bases. The sequence was collected from a human donor with aplastic anemia. Sequences were obtained from sorted CD4+, CD8+, or CD8+CD57+ T cells (not recorded which) from PBMCs. CDR3: CASSLAQGAGYF. The CDR3 nucleotides read TGTGCCAGCAGTTTAGCGCAGGGGGCGGGGTACTTC.